These T cell receptor beta chains were read from a single sample in a study of metastatic and nonmetastatic thyroid tumors. TCRdb re-clonotyped the PCR reads through MiXCR. The data show tens of thousands of clones, with roughly 13% seen just once and around 10% held by the top ten. The sequenced material came from blood. All receptors derive from a female donor with papillary thyroid cancer or a benign thyroid nodule (not recorded which). Some clones in this sample may be carry-over from other donors' samples. The conserved cysteine and the conserved F or W are not part of the CDR3 here.

v_call | cdr3_aa
TRBV7-6 | ASSLVGETQY
TRBV28 | ASMPENTEAF
TRBV3-1 | ASSQGKPTGELF
TRBV11-1 | ASSSPWGGRNTDTQY
TRBV7-2 | ASSLALKGGGATDTQY
TRBV20-1 | SARDQNSPLH
TRBV29-1 | SAQGTRGANVLT
TRBV28 | ASSFWGTSSYEQY
TRBV20-1 | SAAPFTDTQY
TRBV29-1 | SKWGDQGYT
TRBV9 | ASSVAQGTSSPLH
TRBV11-2 | ASSLDPQGRIYGYT
TRBV20-1 | SARPAGAPYEQY
TRBV20-1 | SARDAKRQNNEQF
TRBV14 | ASSSLTSGLRGQF
TRBV6-1 | ASSEGPQGYGYT
TRBV5-1 | ASSTGLAGVGGELF
TRBV27 | ASSFARGTPRGTGELF
TRBV28 | ASSSGQLSTDTQY
TRBV27 | ASSARVSGANVLT
TRBV6-1 | ASKLTSGSYEQY
TRBV11-1 | ASSLATGFSMNAEAF
TRBV5-4 | ASSLEQLNTEAF
TRBV30 | AWSMDTGELF
TRBV28 | ASKEGVYEQY
TRBV7-8 | ASSLGTVKGSSYNSPLH
TRBV6-1 | ATTQRLTGELF
TRBV5-1 | ASSLARRAAEKLF
TRBV27 | ASSSVTGGLCYT
TRBV4-1 | ASSQDPGGAYNEQF
TRBV6-1 | ASSQTTGSNSPLH
TRBV7-9 | ASSFLDAYEQY
TRBV12-3/TRBV12-4 | ASSTGSETQY
TRBV7-2 | ASSWVGRINRETQY
TRBV12-3/TRBV12-4 | ASSLDSPEQF
TRBV20-1 | SATTGGLNQPQH
TRBV28 | ASSLFADNEQF
TRBV20-1 | SARSRGKTGLNTEAF
TRBV20-1 | SASGDSYEQY
TRBV7-9 | ASSTGQSSGNTIY
TRBV7-9 | ASSLVTGSVHEQY
TRBV29-1 | SVGRPSGTEAF
TRBV6-1 | ASSRKLAGAHEQY
TRBV5-1 | ASSLGGQGREKLF
TRBV28 | ASSSQGALDEQY
TRBV5-4 | ASSSETSAHNEQF
TRBV12-3/TRBV12-4 | ASSLAARPQH
TRBV4-2 | ASSQGAGYFGEQF
TRBV11-2 | ASSLGTGGDGGANVLT